These 8 T cell receptor beta chains share one sample of origin, sequenced in a study of CD8 T cells in ankylosing spondylitis. TCRdb recomputed calls from the 5' RACE reads with MiXCR, one row per CDR3 protein. The data hold roughly 200,000 distinct CDR3 sequences, with about 13% observed a single time. Sequencing used blood, either unsorted or a sorted T cell fraction (not recorded which). These receptors all come from a male donor with ankylosing spondylitis or in good health (not recorded which).

This clonotype was seen only once. The V gene is TRBV3-1, the J gene TRBJ2-3; possible D gene TRBD1, 6 bases. CDR1 and CDR2 from the germline V gene are LGHDT and YNNKEL (reference sequence). The V gene lost 5 bases and the J gene lost 2 bases, with 17 bases spanning the gap. The CDR3 runs 16 residues. DNA of the CDR3: TGTGCCAGCAGCGGGGCAGGAAGGGGGATCACAGATACGCAGTATTTT. Translation gives CASSGAGRGITDTQYF.

This clonotype was counted between two and nine times. A read error may account for a junction end that differs from germline. This sequence joins TRBV6-1 and TRBJ1-1; perhaps TRBD1 as D (5 bases). The CDR3 covers 14 residues. CDR1 is MNHNS, CDR2 SASEGT, per germline. The CDR3 sequence: CASRGRGLKTEAFF. DNA for the CDR3: TGTGCCAGCAGAGGAAGGGGATTGAAGACTGAAGCTTTCTTT.

J is TRBJ2-1 and V is TRBV7-6; a weak D match, TRBD2 (6 bases). Germline loops: CDR1 SGHVS, CDR2 FNYEAQ. This CDR3 has 16 residues. V lost 3 bases and J lost 3, with 15 bases in between. In nucleotides, the CDR3 is TGTGCCAGCAGCTTTGCCGGGACTGCGGTCTACAATGAGCAGTTCTTC. This sequence encodes CASSFAGTAVYNEQFF.

This clonotype occurred many times. The chain recombines TRBV4-1 with TRBJ2-4; tentative D call: TRBD1 (6 bases). The CDR3 totals 16 residues. The germline gives CDR1 MGHRA, CDR2 YSYEKL. Trimming cost V 1 base and J 4 bases, with 14 bases left between them. CDR3 DNA: TGCGCCAGCAGCCAAGCGCCCCCAGGGGTGAAAAACATTCAGTACTTC. Translation gives CASSQAPPGVKNIQYF.

This chain uses TRBV27 with TRBJ2-7; 7 bases map to TRBD1. The CDR3 has 13 amino acids. V shed 6 bases and J 6 bases; nucleotides not matched to a gene: 8. Per the germline V gene, CDR1 is MNHEY and CDR2 is SMNVEV (reference sequence). The CDR3 DNA reads as TGTGCCAGCAGCCTCGGGACAGTACGCGAGCAGTACTTC. Its translation: CASSLGTVREQYF.

Ten or more counts support this clonotype. The chain combines TRBV20-1 with TRBJ1-6; tentatively, D is TRBD1 (6 bases). The CDR3 has 15 residues. V lost 3 bases to trimming and J lost 10 bases, with 19 bases between them. Germline loops: CDR1 DFQATT, CDR2 SNEGSKA (reference sequence). CDR3 bases: TGCAGTGCTAGTTCCTCGACAGGAGATTGGTCACCCCTCCACTTT. It codes for CSASSSTGDWSPLHF.

This clonotype was picked up many times. The chain joins TRBV7-9 to TRBJ2-7; D gene uncertain. Looked up from germline, CDR1 is SEHNR and CDR2 is FQNEAQ (reference sequence). This CDR3 has 13 residues. The germline V and J ends were trimmed by 0 bases and 3 bases, with 6 bases remaining between them. The CDR3 region has the DNA TGTGCCAGCAGCTTAGCACAGAACTACGAGCAGTACTTC. Protein: CASSLAQNYEQYF.

This clonotype was observed a few times. This chain connects TRBV5-1 to TRBJ1-1; possibly TRBD1 for D (5 bases). The V end lost 1 base, the J end lost 4 bases, and 11 bases lay between the germline ends. The length of the CDR3 is 14 residues. Germline CDR1 reads SGHRS; CDR2 reads YFSETQ. CDR3 coding DNA: TGCGCCAGCAGCTTGAGGGGATGGGCCACTGAAGCTTTCTTT. It encodes CASSLRGWATEAFF.